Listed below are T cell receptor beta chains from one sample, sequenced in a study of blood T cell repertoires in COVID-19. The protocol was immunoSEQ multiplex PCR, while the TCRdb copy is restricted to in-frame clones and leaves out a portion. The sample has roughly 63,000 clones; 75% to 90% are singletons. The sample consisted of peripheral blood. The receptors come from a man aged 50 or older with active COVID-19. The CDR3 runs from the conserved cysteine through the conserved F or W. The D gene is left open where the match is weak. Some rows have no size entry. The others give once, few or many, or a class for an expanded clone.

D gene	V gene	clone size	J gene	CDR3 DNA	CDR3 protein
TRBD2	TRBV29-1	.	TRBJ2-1	TGCAGCGTTGGTCCTAGCGGGGGGCCGGGCAATGAGCAGTTCTTC	CSVGPSGGPGNEQFF
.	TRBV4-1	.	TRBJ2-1	TGCGCCAGCAGCCAAAAGGCGTCTTTCCAGGGCTCCTACAATGAGCAGTTCTTC	CASSQKASFQGSYNEQFF
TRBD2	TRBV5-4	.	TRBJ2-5	TGTGCCAGCAGCCCGGGACTATTTCAAGAGACCCAGTACTTC	CASSPGLFQETQYF
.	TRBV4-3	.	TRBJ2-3	TGCGCCAGCAGCCAAGACCCGGGGGACCCCACAGATACGCAGTATTTT	CASSQDPGDPTDTQYF
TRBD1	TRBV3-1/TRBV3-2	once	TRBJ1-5	TGTGCCAGCAGCCGGCAACGGGACAGGGGAAATCAGCCCCAGCATTTT	CASSRQRDRGNQPQHF
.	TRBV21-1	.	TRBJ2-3	TGTGCCAGCAGCAAGATGACGGCTGTCACGGGGGGCCAGGGTGGAGATACGCAGTATTTT	CASSKMTAVTGGQGGDTQYF
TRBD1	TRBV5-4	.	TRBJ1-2	TGTGCCAGCAGCTCCGGGGACAGCTATGGCTACACCTTC	CASSSGDSYGYTF
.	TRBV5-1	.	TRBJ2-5	TGCGCCAGCAGCCCCCCGAACGGAGAGACCCAGTACTTC	CASSPPNGETQYF
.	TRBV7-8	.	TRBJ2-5	TGTGCCAGCAGCCCCGGGGGTTTCCAAGAGACCCAGTACTTC	CASSPGGFQETQYF
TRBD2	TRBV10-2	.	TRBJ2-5	TGCGCCAGCAGGCTACCGGGACTAGCAGGCGAGACCCAGTACTTC	CASRLPGLAGETQYF
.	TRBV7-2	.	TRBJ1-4	TGTGCCAGCAGCCCTGGCTTGGGGCCATCGGAAAAACTGTTTTTT	CASSPGLGPSEKLFF
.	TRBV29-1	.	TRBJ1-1	TGCAGCGTTGAGCAGTTTGAAGCTTTCTTT	CSVEQFEAFF
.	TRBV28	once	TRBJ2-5	TGTGCCAGCAGTCCGGGAGAGACCCAGTACTTC	CASSPGETQYF
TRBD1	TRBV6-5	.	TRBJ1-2	TGTGCCAGCAGTTACACCGCTAAGACAGGGTCCTCCGGCTACACCTTC	CASSYTAKTGSSGYTF
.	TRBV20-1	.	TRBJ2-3	TGCAGTGCTAGTGGGCAGGGCTATGCAGATACGCAGTATTTT	CSASGQGYADTQYF
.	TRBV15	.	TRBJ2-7	TGTGCCACCAGCAGCGCCTACGAGCAGTACTTC	CATSSAYEQYF
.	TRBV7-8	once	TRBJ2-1	TGTGCCAGCAGCTCCGCGTTCGGGGTTCGCTTAGATGAGCAGTTCTTC	CASSSAFGVRLDEQFF
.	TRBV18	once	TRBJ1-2	TGTGCCAGCTCCCTCGGGAGGGGGACCAAAACTAACTATGGCTACACCTTC	CASSLGRGTKTNYGYTF
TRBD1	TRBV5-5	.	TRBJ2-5	TGTGCCAGCAGCTTGGGGACAGGGTACGGGGAGACCCAGTACTTC	CASSLGTGYGETQYF
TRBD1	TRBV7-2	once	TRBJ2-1	TGTGCCAGCAGCTTAAAGGGACAGTCCTACAATGAGCAGTTCTTC	CASSLKGQSYNEQFF
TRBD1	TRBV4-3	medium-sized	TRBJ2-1	TGCGCCAGCAGCCAAGATTTGCTTTGGACAGGGGGCAATGAGCAGTTCTTC	CASSQDLLWTGGNEQFF
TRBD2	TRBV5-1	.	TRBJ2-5	TGCGCCAGCAGCAACCTAGCGGGGGGTCAAGAGACCCAGTACTTC	CASSNLAGGQETQYF
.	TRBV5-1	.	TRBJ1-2	TGCGCCAGCAGCTTGGCGGGGGTTAACTATGGCTACACCTTC	CASSLAGVNYGYTF
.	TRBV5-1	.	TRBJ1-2	TGCGCCAGCAGCTGGGACATGGGAGACTATGGCTACACCTTC	CASSWDMGDYGYTF
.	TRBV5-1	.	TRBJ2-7	TGCGCCAGCAGCCCTGGACAGATTCCTCACGAGCAGTACTTC	CASSPGQIPHEQYF
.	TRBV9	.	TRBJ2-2	TGTGCCAGCAGCGTAGCCGGAGGATCCACCGGGGAGCTGTTTTTT	CASSVAGGSTGELFF
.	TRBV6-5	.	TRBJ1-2	TGTGCCAGCAGTTCTACTCGGGGAAGTGGGCCCTATGGCTACACCTTC	CASSSTRGSGPYGYTF
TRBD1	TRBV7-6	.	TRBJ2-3	TGTGCCAGCAGCGCCGGGACAGGGTACACAGATACGCAGTATTTT	CASSAGTGYTDTQYF
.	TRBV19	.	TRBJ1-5	TGTGCCAGTAGTAAGGGGTCTAGCAATCAGCCCCAGCATTTT	CASSKGSSNQPQHF
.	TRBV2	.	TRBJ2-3	TGTGCCAGCAGTGAAAGGACTAGCACAGATACGCAGTATTTT	CASSERTSTDTQYF
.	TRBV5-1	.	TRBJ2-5	TGCGCCAGCAGTTGGGGGCGAGGGGAGACCCAGTACTTC	CASSWGRGETQYF
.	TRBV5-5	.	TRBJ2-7	TGTGCCAGCAGCTTGGCAAGGGGGGGCTACGAGCAGTACTTC	CASSLARGGYEQYF
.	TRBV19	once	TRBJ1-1	TGTGCCAGCCTTCGACAAAGGGGCCACACTGAAGCTTTCTTT	CASLRQRGHTEAFF
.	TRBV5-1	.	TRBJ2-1	TGCGCCAGCAGCCCCCGCGGAGGGGGCCGGGAGCAGTTCTTC	CASSPRGGGREQFF
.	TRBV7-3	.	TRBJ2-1	TGTGCCAGCAGCTCGACTAATGGGTACGGGGAGCAGTTCTTC	CASSSTNGYGEQFF
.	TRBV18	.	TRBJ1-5	TGTGCCAGCTCACTGACAGGAAACCAGCCCCAGCATTTT	CASSLTGNQPQHF
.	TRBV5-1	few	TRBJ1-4	TGCGCCAGCAGCTTGGCAGGGGCGAATGAAAAACTGTTTTTT	CASSLAGANEKLFF
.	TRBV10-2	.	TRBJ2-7	TGCGCCAGCAGTACAGGGATCGAGCAGTACTTC	CASSTGIEQYF
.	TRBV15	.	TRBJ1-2	TGTGCCACCAGCAGAGATAGAGGCTACACCTTC	CATSRDRGYTF
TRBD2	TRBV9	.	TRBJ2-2	TGTGCCAGCAGCCCCCAGTCGCGGGGGGACACCGGGGAGCTGTTTTTT	CASSPQSRGDTGELFF
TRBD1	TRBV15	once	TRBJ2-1	TGTGCCACCAGCAGAGATCTGGGACAGGGGAATGAGCAGTTCTTC	CATSRDLGQGNEQFF
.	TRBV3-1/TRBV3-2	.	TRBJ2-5	TGTGCCAGCAGCCAAGGTTACAGAAAAGAGACCCAGTACTTC	CASSQGYRKETQYF
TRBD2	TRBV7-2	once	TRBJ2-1	TGTGCCAGCAGCTTCGGGGGGGCCCCCTACAATGAGCAGTTCTTC	CASSFGGAPYNEQFF
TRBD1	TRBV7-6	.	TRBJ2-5	TGTGCCAGCAGCTCTGCGGGACAGGGGTGGATGGAGACCCAGTACTTC	CASSSAGQGWMETQYF
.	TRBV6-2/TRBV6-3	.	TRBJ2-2	TGTGCCAGCAGTTACGGGAGGGGGACAAACACCGGGGAGCTGTTTTTT	CASSYGRGTNTGELFF
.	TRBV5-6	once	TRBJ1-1	TGTGCCAGCAGCTTGCAGGGTTATGGGGTGAACACTGAAGCTTTCTTT	CASSLQGYGVNTEAFF
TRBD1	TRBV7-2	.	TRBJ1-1	TGTGCCAGCAGCTTAGTGGCAGGGGGCATGAACACTGAAGCTTTCTTT	CASSLVAGGMNTEAFF
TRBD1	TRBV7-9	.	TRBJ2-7	TGTGCCAGCAGCTTACGGACAGGGAACTACGAGCAGTACTTC	CASSLRTGNYEQYF
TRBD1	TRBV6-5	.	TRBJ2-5	TGTGCCAGCATTCCGGGACAGGGGCAAGAGACCCAGTACTTC	CASIPGQGQETQYF
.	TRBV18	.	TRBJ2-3	TGTGCCAGCTCACTGGCCGGAGTGGGAGGAACGCAGTATTTT	CASSLAGVGGTQYF
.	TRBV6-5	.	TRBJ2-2	TGTGCCAGCAGTTTACGAGGCGGGGAGCTGTTTTTT	CASSLRGGELFF
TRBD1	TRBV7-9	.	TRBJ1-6	TGTGCCAGCAGAAAGGGACAGTATAATTCACCCCTCCACTTT	CASRKGQYNSPLHF